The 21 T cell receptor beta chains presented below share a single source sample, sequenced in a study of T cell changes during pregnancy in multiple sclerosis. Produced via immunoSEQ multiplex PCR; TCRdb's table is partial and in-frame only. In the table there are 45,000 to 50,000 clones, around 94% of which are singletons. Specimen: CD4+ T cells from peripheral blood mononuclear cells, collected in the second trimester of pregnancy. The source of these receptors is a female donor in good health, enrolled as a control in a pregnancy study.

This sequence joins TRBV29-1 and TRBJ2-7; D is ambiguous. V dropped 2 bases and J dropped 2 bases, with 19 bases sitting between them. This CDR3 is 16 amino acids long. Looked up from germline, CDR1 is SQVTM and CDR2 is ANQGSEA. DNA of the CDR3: TGCAGCGTTGAAATAGTCGGCAGACTTAATCCCTACGAGCAGTACTTC. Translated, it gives CSVEIVGRLNPYEQYF.

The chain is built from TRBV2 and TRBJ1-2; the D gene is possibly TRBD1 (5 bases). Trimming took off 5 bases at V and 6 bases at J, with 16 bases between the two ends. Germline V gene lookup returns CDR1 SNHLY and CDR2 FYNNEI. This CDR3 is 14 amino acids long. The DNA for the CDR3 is TGTGCCAGCAGTCAGACAGAAAGCCTTAATGGCTACACCTTC. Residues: CASSQTESLNGYTF.

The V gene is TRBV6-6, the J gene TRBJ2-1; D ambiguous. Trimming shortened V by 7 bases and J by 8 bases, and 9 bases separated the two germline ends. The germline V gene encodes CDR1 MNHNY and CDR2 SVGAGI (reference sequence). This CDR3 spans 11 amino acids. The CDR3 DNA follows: TGTGCCAGCACCTTACTCGATGAGCAGTTCTTC. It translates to CASTLLDEQFF.

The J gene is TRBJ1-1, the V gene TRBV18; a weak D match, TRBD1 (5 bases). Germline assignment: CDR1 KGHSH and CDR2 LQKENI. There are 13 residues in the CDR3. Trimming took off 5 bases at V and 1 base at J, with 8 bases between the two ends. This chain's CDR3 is CASSGDRNTEAFF. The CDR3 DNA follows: TGTGCCAGCTCAGGTGACAGGAACACTGAAGCTTTCTTT.

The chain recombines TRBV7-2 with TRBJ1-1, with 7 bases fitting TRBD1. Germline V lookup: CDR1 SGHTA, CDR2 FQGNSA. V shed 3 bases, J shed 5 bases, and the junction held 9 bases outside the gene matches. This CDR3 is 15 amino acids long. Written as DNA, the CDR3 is TGTGCCAGCAGCTTTAAAGGGCAGGGGGTTACTGAAGCTTTCTTT. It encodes CASSFKGQGVTEAFF.

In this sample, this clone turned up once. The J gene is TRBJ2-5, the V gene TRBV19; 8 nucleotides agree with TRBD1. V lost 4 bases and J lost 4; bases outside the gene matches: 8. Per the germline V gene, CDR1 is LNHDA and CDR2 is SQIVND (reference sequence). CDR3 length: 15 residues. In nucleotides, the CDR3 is TGTGCCAGTAGTACGGACAGGGAAGCGCGAGAGACCCAGTACTTC. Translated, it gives CASSTDREARETQYF.

This CDR3 reads CASSPELDRESEAFF. The CDR3 DNA is TGTGCCAGCTCACCGGAATTAGACAGGGAGAGTGAAGCTTTCTTT. The chain has TRBV18 and TRBJ1-1; 7 positions agree with TRBD1. The CDR3 is made up of 15 amino acids. Germline-derived CDR1 and CDR2 are KGHSH and LQKENI. V shed 3 bases, J shed 7 bases, and the junction held 11 bases outside the gene matches.

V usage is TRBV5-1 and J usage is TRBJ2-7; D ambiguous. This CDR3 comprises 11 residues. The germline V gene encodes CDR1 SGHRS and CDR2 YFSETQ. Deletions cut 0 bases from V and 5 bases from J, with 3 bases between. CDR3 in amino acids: CASSLDNEQYF. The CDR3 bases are TGCGCCAGCAGCTTGGATAACGAGCAGTACTTC. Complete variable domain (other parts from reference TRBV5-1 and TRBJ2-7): KAGVTQTPRYLIKTRGQQVTLSCSPISGHRSVSWYQQTPGQGLQFLFEYFSETQRNKGNFPGRFSGRQFSNSRSEMNVSTLELGDSALYLCASSLDNEQYFGPGTRLTVT.

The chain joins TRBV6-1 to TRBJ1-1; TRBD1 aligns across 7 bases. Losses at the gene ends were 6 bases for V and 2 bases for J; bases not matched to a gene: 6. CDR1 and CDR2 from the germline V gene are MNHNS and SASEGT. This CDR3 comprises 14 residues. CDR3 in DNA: TGTGCCAGCAGGGCCGGGACAGCTAACACTGAAGCTTTCTTT. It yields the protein CASRAGTANTEAFF.

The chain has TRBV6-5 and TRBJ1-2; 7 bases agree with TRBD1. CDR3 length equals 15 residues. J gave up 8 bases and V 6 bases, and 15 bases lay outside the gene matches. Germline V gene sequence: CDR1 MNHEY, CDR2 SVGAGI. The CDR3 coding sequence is TGTGCCAGCAGCCGGACTAACAGGGGCCCGGTAGGCTACACCTTC. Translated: CASSRTNRGPVGYTF.

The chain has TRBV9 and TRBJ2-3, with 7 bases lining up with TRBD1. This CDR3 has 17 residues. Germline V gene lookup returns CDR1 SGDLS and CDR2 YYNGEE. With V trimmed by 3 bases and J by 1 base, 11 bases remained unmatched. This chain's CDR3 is CASSGPGTVFGTDTQYF. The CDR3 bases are TGTGCCAGCAGCGGTCCCGGGACAGTTTTCGGCACAGATACGCAGTATTTT.

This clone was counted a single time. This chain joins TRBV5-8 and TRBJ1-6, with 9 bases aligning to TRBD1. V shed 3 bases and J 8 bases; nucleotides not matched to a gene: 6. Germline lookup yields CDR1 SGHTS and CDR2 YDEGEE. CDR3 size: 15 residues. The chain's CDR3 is CASSWDRADYSPLHF. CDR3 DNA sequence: TGTGCCAGCAGCTGGGACAGGGCAGACTATTCACCCCTCCACTTT.

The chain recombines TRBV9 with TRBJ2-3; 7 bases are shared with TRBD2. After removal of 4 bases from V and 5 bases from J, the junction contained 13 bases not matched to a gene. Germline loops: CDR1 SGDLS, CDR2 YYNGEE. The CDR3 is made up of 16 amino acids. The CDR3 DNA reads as TGTGCCAGCAGCACCCGACTAGCAGGGCGGATAGATACGCAGTATTTT. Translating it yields CASSTRLAGRIDTQYF.

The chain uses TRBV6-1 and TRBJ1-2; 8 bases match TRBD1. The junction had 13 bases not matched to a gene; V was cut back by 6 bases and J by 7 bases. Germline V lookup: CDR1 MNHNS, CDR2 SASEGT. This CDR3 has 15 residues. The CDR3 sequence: CASRQDRVWLRGYTF. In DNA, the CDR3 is TGTGCCAGCAGACAGGACAGGGTTTGGTTGCGTGGCTACACCTTC.

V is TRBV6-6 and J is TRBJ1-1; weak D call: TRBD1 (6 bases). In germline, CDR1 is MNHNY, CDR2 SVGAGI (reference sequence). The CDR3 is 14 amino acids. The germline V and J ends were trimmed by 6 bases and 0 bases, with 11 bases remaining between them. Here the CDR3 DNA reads TGTGCCAGCAGCAGACAGGAGTTGAACACTGAAGCTTTCTTT. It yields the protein CASSRQELNTEAFF.

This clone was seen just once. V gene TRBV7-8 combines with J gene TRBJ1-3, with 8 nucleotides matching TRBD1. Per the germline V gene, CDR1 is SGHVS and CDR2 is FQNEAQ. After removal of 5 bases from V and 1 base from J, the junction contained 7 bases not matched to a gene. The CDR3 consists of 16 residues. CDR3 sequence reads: CASSPRTGNSGNTIYF. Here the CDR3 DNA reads TGTGCCAGCAGCCCTCGGACAGGGAATTCTGGAAACACCATATATTTT.

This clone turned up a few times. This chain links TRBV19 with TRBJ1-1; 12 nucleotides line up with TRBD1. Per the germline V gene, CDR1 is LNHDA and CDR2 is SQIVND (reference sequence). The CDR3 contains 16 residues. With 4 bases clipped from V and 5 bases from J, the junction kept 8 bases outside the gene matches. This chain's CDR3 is CASSKGTGGGWTEAFF. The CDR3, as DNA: TGTGCCAGTAGTAAAGGGACAGGGGGCGGATGGACTGAAGCTTTCTTT.

This CDR3 is CASSRGLAGDEQYF. The CDR3 nucleotides read TGTGCCAGCAGCCGGGGACTAGCGGGGGACGAGCAGTACTTC. The chain carries TRBV11-3 and TRBJ2-7; 14 bases match TRBD2. The CDR3 has 14 amino acids. The germline gives CDR1 SGHNT, CDR2 YENEEA. Losses at the gene ends were 5 bases for V and 5 bases for J; bases not matched to a gene: 2.

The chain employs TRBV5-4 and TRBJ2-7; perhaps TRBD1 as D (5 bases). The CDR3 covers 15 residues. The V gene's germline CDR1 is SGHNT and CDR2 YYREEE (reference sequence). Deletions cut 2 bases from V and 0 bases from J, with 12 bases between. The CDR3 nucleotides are TGTGCCAGCAGCTTTCGGCAGGGCGTCTCCTACGAGCAGTACTTC. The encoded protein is CASSFRQGVSYEQYF. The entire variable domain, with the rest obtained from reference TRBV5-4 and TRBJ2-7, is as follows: ETGVTQSPTHLIKTRGQQVTLRCSSQSGHNTVSWYQQALGQGPQFIFQYYREEENGRGNFPPRFSGLQFPNYSSELNVNALELDDSALYLCASSFRQGVSYEQYFGPGTRLTVT.

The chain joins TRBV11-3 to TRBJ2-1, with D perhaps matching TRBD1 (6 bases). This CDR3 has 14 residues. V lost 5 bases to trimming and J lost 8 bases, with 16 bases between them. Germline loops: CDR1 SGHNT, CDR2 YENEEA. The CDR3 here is CASSIQQGRDEQFF. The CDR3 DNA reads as TGTGCCAGCAGCATACAACAGGGTAGGGATGAGCAGTTCTTC.

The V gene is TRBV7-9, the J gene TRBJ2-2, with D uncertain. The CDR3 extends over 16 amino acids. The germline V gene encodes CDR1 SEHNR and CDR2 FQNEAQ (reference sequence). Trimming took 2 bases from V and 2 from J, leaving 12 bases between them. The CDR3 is CASSLTGKKNTGELFF. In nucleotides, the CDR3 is TGTGCCAGCAGCTTAACTGGTAAAAAAAACACCGGGGAGCTGTTTTTT.